The T cell receptor beta chain described here comes from a study of blood T cells in healthy people across ages. The CDR3 covers 15 residues. CDR1 is SGHTA and CDR2 is FQGNSA in the germline V gene. Trimming left V 1 base short and J 4 bases short, with 11 bases between. The use of a sample-barcoded 5' primer and a J-beta primer mix characterized a second PCR of about 7 to 12 cycles. TCRdb called the 5' RACE reads again in MiXCR, with one record for every CDR3 protein. The sample lists about 500,000 distinct CDR3 sequences, around 24% occurring once. Donors gave roughly 10 milliliters of peripheral blood apiece. The data were also submitted as part of a second study, on T cells of mothers and their children.

This receptor was obtained from a boy aged 5-17 years in good health. Specimen: blood. The V and J genes are TRBV7-2 and TRBJ1-3; D may be TRBD1 (6 bases). This CDR3 reads CASSLVGGPGNTIYF. CDR3 sequence (DNA): TGTGCCAGCAGCTTAGTCGGGGGGCCGGGAAACACCATATATTTT. Drawing the rest from reference TRBV7-2 and TRBJ1-3, the complete variable domain is GAGVSQSPSNKVTEKGKDVELRCDPISGHTALYWYRQSLGQGLEFLIYFQGNSAPDKSGLPSDRFSAERTGGSVSTLTIQRTQQEDSAVYLCASSLVGGPGNTIYFGEGSWLTVV.